These 29 T cell receptor beta chains share one sample of origin, sequenced in a study of human T cells and chemical hapten exposure. A single record per CDR3 protein comes from TCRdb applying MiXCR to the RACE reads. The table has under 65,000 distinct CDR3 sequences, around 9.4% seen once. Time point meaning: pre-sensitization, week 0. Described treatment: therapeutic diphenylcyclopropenone sensitization with weekly scalp DPC. The specimen comprised whole blood, sampled in connection with sensitization to the hapten diphenylcyclopropenone (DPC). These receptors came from a woman aged 40 to 49 with alopecia areata. Some clones in this sample may be carry-over from other donors' samples.

The chain links TRBV7-3 to TRBJ2-3; a possible D gene is TRBD1 (6 bases). V was trimmed by 1 base and J by 1 base, leaving 9 bases between them. The germline V gene has CDR1 SGHTA and CDR2 FQGTGA. The CDR3 runs 15 residues. The DNA for the CDR3 is TGTGCCAGCAGCTTAATGGGGGCCGGCACAGATACGCAGTATTTT. Amino acids: CASSLMGAGTDTQYF.

This clonotype has a count of ten or more. The J gene is TRBJ2-3, the V gene TRBV6-6, with 12 bases matching TRBD2. V lost 0 bases to trimming and J lost 4 bases; unmatched junction nucleotides: 5. The CDR3 length is 17 residues. The germline CDR1 and CDR2 sequences are MNHNY and SVGAGI (reference sequence). The CDR3 reads CASSYSSSGGAADTQYF. The CDR3 nucleotides read TGTGCCAGCAGTTACTCTTCTAGCGGGGGGGCCGCAGATACGCAGTATTTT.

This clonotype was seen many times. The chain joins TRBV30 to TRBJ1-3, with a tentative D call TRBD1 (6 bases). Per the germline V gene, CDR1 is GTSNPN and CDR2 is SVGIG (reference sequence). This CDR3 region has 16 residues. Trimming took 0 bases from V and 0 from J, leaving 12 bases between them. This CDR3 reads CAWSVRGALSGNTIYF. CDR3 bases: TGTGCCTGGAGTGTACGGGGGGCCCTCTCTGGAAACACCATATATTTT.

This clonotype was seen only a few times. The chain uses TRBV28 and TRBJ1-1; no clear D. V was trimmed by 5 bases and J by 8 bases, leaving 12 bases between them. Germline CDR1 MDHEN, CDR2 SYDVKM. The CDR3 is 12 amino acids. The CDR3 DNA follows: TGTGCCAGCAGTGATCCGTGGGGAGAAGCTTTCTTT. Amino acids: CASSDPWGEAFF.

The chain joins TRBV9 to TRBJ2-3; 7 bases are a match to TRBD1. The V gene's germline CDR1 is SGDLS and CDR2 YYNGEE. The V and J ends lost 3 bases and 1 base, in that order; junction bases with no gene match: 5. This CDR3 has 15 amino acids. CDR3 nucleotide sequence: TGTGCCAGCAGCGCGGGGACAGTTCGCACAGATACGCAGTATTTT. Its translation is CASSAGTVRTDTQYF.

The sample holds a few counts of this clonotype. J is TRBJ2-5 and V is TRBV7-9, with a possible D match to TRBD1 (6 bases). CDR1 and CDR2 (germline): SEHNR, FQNEAQ (reference sequence). Trimming removed 5 bases at V and 7 bases at J, with 8 bases between. This CDR3 is 11 amino acids long. The CDR3 sequence is CASSVQGTQYF. The CDR3 coding sequence is TGTGCCAGCAGCGTACAGGGGACCCAGTACTTC.

The chain is built from TRBV5-5 and TRBJ2-7; no clear D. Trimming shortened V by 0 bases and J by 1 base, and 8 bases separated the two germline ends. The V gene's germline CDR1 is SGHKS and CDR2 YYEKEE (reference sequence). The CDR3 runs 14 residues. The CDR3 nucleotides read TGTGCCAGCAGCTTGGTTTCCAGATCCTACGAGCAGTACTTC. Amino acid sequence: CASSLVSRSYEQYF.

In this sample, this clonotype turned up many times. The chain uses TRBV20-1 and TRBJ2-3; 9 bases map to TRBD2. CDR3 length equals 14 residues. In germline, CDR1 is DFQATT, CDR2 SNEGSKA (reference sequence). Trimming cost V 2 bases and J 4 bases; bases outside gene matches: 4. The CDR3 DNA sequence: TGCAGTGCTAGAAGGCGGGGGGGCCCAGATACGCAGTATTTT. This codes for CSARRRGGPDTQYF.

This clonotype occurred many times. The chain links TRBV19 to TRBJ1-6; 8 bases agree with TRBD1. V gave up 2 bases and J gave up 6 bases; unmatched junction bases: 0. Germline V gene sequence: CDR1 LNHDA, CDR2 SQIVND (reference sequence). This CDR3 contains 14 residues. The DNA for the CDR3 is TGTGCCAGTAGTATACAGGGGGCTAATTCACCCCTCCACTTT. The encoded protein is CASSIQGANSPLHF. The full variable domain, its missing parts supplied by reference TRBV19 and TRBJ1-6, is DGGITQSPKYLFRKEGQNVTLSCEQNLNHDAMYWYRQDPGQGLRLIYYSQIVNDFQKGDIAEGYSVSREKKESFPLTVTSAQKNPTAFYLCASSIQGANSPLHFGNGTRLTVT.

This clonotype was detected ten times or more. This sequence joins TRBV7-6 and TRBJ2-7, with D perhaps matching TRBD1 (5 bases). This CDR3 region has 15 residues. CDR1 is SGHVS and CDR2 is FNYEAQ in the germline V gene. With 5 bases removed from V and 2 bases from J, the gap between germline ends came to 16 bases. The CDR3 nucleotides are TGTGCCAGCAGCCCCCAGGGTTCGGGCCCCTACGAGCAGTACTTC. Translating it yields CASSPQGSGPYEQYF.

This clonotype came up a few times. The chain recombines TRBV29-1 with TRBJ2-1; tentatively, D is TRBD1 (6 bases). The CDR3 has 11 residues. Trimming stripped 4 bases from V and 8 bases from J, with 9 bases between. The V gene's germline CDR1 is SQVTM and CDR2 ANQGSEA. The CDR3 protein is CSVGGGDEQFF. The DNA for the CDR3 is TGCAGCGTTGGTGGGGGCGATGAGCAGTTCTTC.

The rearrangement joins TRBV28 to TRBJ2-7, with a tentative D call TRBD1 (6 bases). The V and J ends lost 0 bases and 0 bases respectively, with 9 bases between them. The CDR3 has 15 residues. CDR1 MDHEN and CDR2 SYDVKM come from the germline V gene. The CDR3 nucleotides are TGTGCCAGCAGTTTATGGGACAGCGTCTCCTACGAGCAGTACTTC. It is translated as CASSLWDSVSYEQYF.

This clonotype was seen once. It may be a read error: a sequence one base away is much more abundant. Because the CDR3 is missing its conserved closing phenylalanine or tryptophan, this is likely a read error. J is TRBJ2-3 and V is TRBV7-2, with TRBD2 matching over 9 bases. In germline, CDR1 is SGHTA, CDR2 FQGNSA. The CDR3 extends over 16 amino acids. Germline trimming cut 6 bases from V and 2 bases from J; bases unmatched to any gene: 9. CDR3 nucleotides: TGTGCCAGCAGAGGGCGGGGGGGCATTATCACAGATACGCAGTATTAT. Amino acids: CASRGRGGIITDTQYY.

This clonotype occurred many times. The gene calls are TRBV2 and TRBJ2-1, with D perhaps matching TRBD1 (6 bases). V was shortened by 4 bases and J by 2 bases, with 12 bases between the two germline ends. CDR3 length equals 15 residues. Germline V CDR1 and CDR2: SNHLY, FYNNEI. CDR3 nucleotides: TGTGCCAGCAGTGCACTGGGGGCCACCTACAATGAGCAGTTCTTC. It encodes CASSALGATYNEQFF.

This clonotype occurred many times. The chain joins TRBV2 to TRBJ1-5; D is unresolved. V lost 7 bases and J 3 bases, leaving 19 bases between the germline ends. The CDR3 has 16 amino acids. The germline V gene has CDR1 SNHLY and CDR2 FYNNEI. The CDR3 nucleotides read TGTGCCAGCAACTTACGGCAGTCCGGCCCCAATCAGCCCCAGCATTTT. It yields the protein CASNLRQSGPNQPQHF.

This clonotype occurred many times. V and J are TRBV4-1 and TRBJ2-7, with D unresolved. This CDR3 comprises 14 residues. Germline loops: CDR1 MGHRA, CDR2 YSYEKL. The V end was cut by 4 bases, the J end by 4 bases, with 14 bases between. This CDR3 is CASSLDADFYEQYF. Written as DNA, the CDR3 is TGCGCCAGCAGCCTCGACGCAGACTTTTACGAGCAGTACTTC.

The chain recombines TRBV6-1 with TRBJ2-7; 8 positions match TRBD1. The CDR3 loop spans 16 amino acids. The germline V gene encodes CDR1 MNHNS and CDR2 SASEGT. V trimming: 3 bases; J trimming: 6 bases; junction bases outside the gene matches: 13. The CDR3 protein is CASSDPGTGKAREQYF. DNA for the CDR3: TGTGCCAGCAGTGATCCCGGGACAGGAAAAGCTCGCGAGCAGTACTTC.

The chain employs TRBV7-8 and TRBJ2-5, with TRBD2 as a possible D gene (5 bases). The ends were cut back, 5 bases at V and 5 bases at J, with 12 bases in the middle. Germline assignment: CDR1 SGHVS and CDR2 FQNEAQ. The CDR3 runs 13 residues. The CDR3 spells CASSPVRRETQYF. CDR3 DNA: TGTGCCAGCAGCCCCGTTCGGAGGGAGACCCAGTACTTC.

This clonotype appeared many times. The rearrangement links TRBV2 to TRBJ1-1; 7 nucleotides match TRBD1. Germline-derived CDR1 and CDR2 are SNHLY and FYNNEI. The CDR3 is made up of 12 amino acids. J lost 0 bases, V lost 10 bases, and 2 bases had no gene match. For the CDR3, the DNA is TGTGCCACACAGGGGCTGAACACTGAAGCTTTCTTT. Its translation: CATQGLNTEAFF. Supplemented by reference TRBV2 and TRBJ1-1, the full variable domain reads EPEVTQTPSHQVTQMGQEVILRCVPISNHLYFYWYRQILGQKVEFLVSFYNNEISEKSEIFDDQFSVERPDGSNFTLKIRSTKLEDSAMYFCATQGLNTEAFFGQGTRLTVV.

The chain has TRBV6-5 and TRBJ1-2; possibly TRBD1 for D (6 bases). CDR3 length: 16 residues. CDR1 and CDR2 (germline): MNHEY, SVGAGI. V was cut by 1 base and J by 6 bases, with 18 bases left in between. CDR3 amino acids: CASSYFAGARRNGYTF. DNA of the CDR3: TGTGCCAGCAGTTACTTTGCGGGGGCTCGTAGAAATGGCTACACCTTC.

This clonotype was found many times. This chain uses TRBV19 with TRBJ1-2; D is possibly TRBD1 (6 bases). Per the germline V gene, CDR1 is LNHDA and CDR2 is SQIVND (reference sequence). This CDR3 has 13 amino acids. The V gene lost 7 bases and the J gene lost 2 bases, with 11 bases spanning the gap. The CDR3 nucleotides are TGTGCCAGTACCGAGGGACAAAACTATGGCTACACCTTC. As protein: CASTEGQNYGYTF. Complete variable domain (other parts from reference TRBV19 and TRBJ1-2): DGGITQSPKYLFRKEGQNVTLSCEQNLNHDAMYWYRQDPGQGLRLIYYSQIVNDFQKGDIAEGYSVSREKKESFPLTVTSAQKNPTAFYLCASTEGQNYGYTFGSGTRLTVV.

This clonotype was counted ten times or more. This chain links TRBV6-2 or TRBV6-3 with TRBJ2-6, with D perhaps TRBD1 (6 bases). In germline, CDR1 is MNHEY, CDR2 SVGEGT. Trimming cost V 0 bases and J 4 bases, with 7 bases left between them. This CDR3 has 15 residues. The CDR3 protein is CASSYSGAGANVLTF. The CDR3 DNA follows: TGTGCCAGCAGTTACTCGGGGGCCGGGGCCAACGTCCTGACTTTC.

Ten or more counts support this clonotype. The chain is built from TRBV7-3 and TRBJ2-5; D is uncertain. CDR1 is SGHTA, CDR2 FQGTGA, per germline. Trimming removed 4 bases from V and 2 bases from J, with 8 bases in between. The CDR3 is 13 amino acids. CDR3 coding DNA: TGTGCCAGCAGCTCCGAACGGCAAGAGACCCAGTACTTC. Amino acids: CASSSERQETQYF. Together with reference TRBV7-3 and TRBJ2-5, the CDR3 gives the full variable domain: GAGVSQTPSNKVTEKGKYVELRCDPISGHTALYWYRQSLGQGPEFLIYFQGTGAADDSGLPNDRFFAVRPEGSVSTLKIQRTERGDSAVYLCASSSERQETQYFGPGTRLLVL.

The CDR3 protein is CSAQSLAKNIQYF. The CDR3 nucleotides are TGCAGTGCTCAGTCTCTAGCCAAAAACATTCAGTACTTC. This chain uses TRBV20-1 with TRBJ2-4, with D unresolved. CDR3 size: 13 residues. V was clipped by 5 bases and J by 0 bases, with 8 bases between them. Germline V CDR1 and CDR2: DFQATT, SNEGSKA (reference sequence).

This clonotype showed up just a few times. This chain links TRBV6-2 or TRBV6-3 with TRBJ1-2; D is unresolved. CDR1 is MNHEY and CDR2 is SVGEGT in the germline V gene. This CDR3 spans 13 amino acids. Trimming shortened V by 6 bases and J by 4 bases, and 12 bases separated the two germline ends. The CDR3 loop is CASSPDDGYGYTF. CDR3 bases: TGTGCCAGCAGCCCCGACGACGGCTATGGCTACACCTTC.

This clonotype has only a few counts. The rearrangement joins TRBV7-9 to TRBJ1-1, with 7 bases lining up with TRBD1. The CDR3 has 15 amino acids. J lost 6 bases, V lost 1 base, and 8 bases had no gene match. Germline V gene data show CDR1 as SEHNR and CDR2 as FQNEAQ (reference sequence). The CDR3 DNA reads TGTGCCAGCAGCTTAGTAGAGACAGGGAGGCCTGAAGCTTTCTTT. This translates into CASSLVETGRPEAFF. Based on the CDR3 plus reference TRBV7-9 and TRBJ1-1, the full variable domain is DTGVSQNPRHKITKRGQNVTFRCDPISEHNRLYWYRQTLGQGPEFLTYFQNEAQLEKSRLLSDRFSAERPKGSFSTLEIQRTEQGDSAMYLCASSLVETGRPEAFFGQGTRLTVV.

This clonotype was seen at least ten times. This rearrangement joins TRBV20-1 to TRBJ2-7; D is unresolved. The V and J ends lost 6 bases and 3 bases respectively, with 15 bases between them. There are 13 residues in the CDR3. Germline lookup yields CDR1 DFQATT and CDR2 SNEGSKA (reference sequence). CDR3 protein: CSAINRNLYEQYF. For the CDR3, the DNA is TGCAGTGCCATAAACCGAAACCTCTACGAGCAGTACTTC.

A few counts support this clonotype. The DNA for the CDR3 is TGTGCCAGCAGTAAAACAGGGGGTGATCAGCCCCAGCATTTT. It specifies CASSKTGGDQPQHF. The chain employs TRBV12-3 or TRBV12-4 and TRBJ1-5; 8 nucleotides align to TRBD1. The CDR3 is 14 residues long. Trimming took 5 bases from V and 5 from J; bases not matched to a gene: 5.

V is TRBV29-1 and J is TRBJ1-2; the D is unclear. From germline, CDR1 is SQVTM and CDR2 ANQGSEA. Trimming took 3 bases from V and 5 from J, leaving 10 bases between them. The CDR3 has 12 residues. The CDR3 here is CSVEDLHYGYTF. The CDR3 DNA is TGCAGCGTTGAGGATCTACATTATGGCTACACCTTC.